This T cell receptor (beta chain) derives from a study of shared clonotypes between healthy human individuals (TCRdb year 2020). Broadly, across the study: The cohort included three men and two women between 18 and 49 years of age. Per donor, three plates each were used for CD4 naive and CD4 memory, two for CD8 naive, and one for CD8 memory. Between about 0.85 and 9.5 billion PBMCs per donor were obtained by leukapheresis. Blood TCR repertoires of several healthy adults were deeply sequenced to estimate repertoire size and the extent of clonotype sharing between individuals. To increase sequencing depth and limit assay-specific biases, different laboratories used diverse techniques to prepare libraries and sequence TCR repertoires. On the study overall, not on this receptor specifically: Incomplete sequencing was indicated by rarefaction of sorted-subset datasets, despite the large sequencing depth. Compared with non-shared clonotypes, the clonotypes found in all four sorted-subset donors had higher generation probabilities. Pairwise subsampling indicated that sequencing depth was expected to affect the degree of clonotype sharing among donors. Sharing across a few donors was observed for approximately 4.6% of naive CD4, 3% to 3.5% of naive CD8, about 2.3% of memory CD4, and roughly 0.4% of memory CD8 clonotypes. The small number of donors limited the genetic and exposure-history diversity represented. Estimated clonotype richness was generally larger for naive than for memory subsets. Sampling was limited to blood, and TCR repertoires in tissue likely differ from TCR repertoires in blood.

On this clone itself: Its antigen remains unidentified. Base qualities are not at hand, and no much larger clone is one base apart.

Healthy HIV-negative adults with no recently reported acute infections or vaccinations were included as donors. Every donor was a Caucasian adult living in Nashville, Tennessee, USA. CD4+ T cells were enriched by magnetic negative selection, after which naive cells were positively selected on CD45RA and the negative fraction was taken as the memory subset. Blood was obtained by leukapheresis, after which PBMCs were separated by Ficoll-Histopaque density gradient centrifugation and cryopreserved in liquid nitrogen vapor phase. Analytical flow cytometry was used to check the purity and quantity of every magnetically sorted T cell population. Genomic DNA was isolated from every sorted fraction and measured by UV absorbance on a Nanodrop 2000c. Using the deep immunoSEQ assay, multiplex PCR amplified TCR CDR3 regions from genomic DNA. Extracted genomic DNA from each cell subset was spread evenly across all wells of several immunoSEQ 96-well plates, with each plate serving as a replicate. Each replicate PCR for sorted subsets received approximately 220 ng genomic DNA, equal to about 30,000 T cell genomes. Purified libraries were quantified with a Qubit 3.0 fluorometer, sized on a Bioanalyzer 2100, and re-quantified with the KAPA Library Quantification kit. A separate single-read 150-cycle Illumina NextSeq 550 flow cell was used to sequence each immunoSEQ 96-well plate. Regarding the original processing steps: The immunoSEQ output contained only junctional sequences without quality scores, so filtering could not match that applied to full-length reads. Sequences were annotated with PyIR, a Python wrapper for IgBLAST v1.9, using IMGT germline references to assign V/J genes and CDR3. Any read was removed if the V/J assignment was weak (E-value above 1e-6), the CDR3 was missing, or the read contained stop codons, out-of-frame junctions, or ambiguous translated residues. V3J clonotypes were defined as sequences sharing the same inferred V gene, J gene, and CDR3 amino acid sequence. The percentage overlap between two repertoires was calculated by dividing the number of shared unique clonotypes by the size of the smaller repertoire. RTK rarefaction, the Chao1 estimator, and Recon v2.1 estimates of unobserved clonotypes were used to assess repertoire richness. Generation probabilities were computed with OLGA for all TCRbeta clonotypes obtained by the gDNA method from a handful of donors. As stored in TCRdb, this immuneACCESS dataset retains in-frame rearrangements with V and J assigned. A fraction of the clones does not appear; measured against another copy, unresolved V genes explain less than half of the discrepancy, and the remainder lacks a known reason. The V and J calls and clone size come from that table; D and trimming were worked out from the DNA. Recorded for this sample are roughly 1,600,000 clones; roughly 98.5% of them occurred a single time. 0.3% to 0.45% of the sample rests with the top ten.

Reading from cysteine to phenylalanine, the CDR3 counts 14 amino acids. CDR3 DNA only is kept here, 42 bases in frame from base 1. After removal of 0 bases from V and 6 bases from J, the junction retains 3 bases not matched to a gene. The sequence was obtained from a man aged 25-40 years in good health. The specimen was naive CD4+ T cells sorted from blood. The label giving this sample's cell subset or site can be read as: CD45RA+ positively selected. The receptor chain draws on TRBV23-1 and TRBJ1-2; 8 of the junction bases match TRBD1. TRBV23-1 belongs to the ORF category, with a function that is uncertain. The DNA sequence is given as TGCGCCAGCAGTCAATCCGGACAGGGTGATGGCTACACCTTC. It codes for CASSQSGQGDGYTF.